This T cell receptor beta chain was sequenced during a study of T cell repertoires in cytomegalovirus infection. Deletions cut 5 bases from V and 4 bases from J, with 7 bases between. CDR3 size: 12 residues. Germline V gives CDR1 SGHVS, CDR2 FQNEAQ. TCRdb re-called the reads through MiXCR, storing one row per CDR3 protein. Of 100,000 or so distinct CDR3 sequences listed, about 22% are singletons. J is TRBJ2-3 and V is TRBV7-8; D may be TRBD1 (6 bases). This clonotype originated in a human donor in good health (CMV status not recorded). Some clones in this sample may be carry-over from other donors' samples. The material sequenced was CD8+ T cells from PBMCs. CDR3 loop: CASSHRADTQYF. CDR3 DNA sequence: TGTGCCAGCAGCCACAGGGCAGATACGCAGTATTTT.